The present T cell receptor (beta chain) was sequenced within a study of cytotoxic CD8 clonotypes in ibrutinib-treated CLL. The overall study: Researchers reported about 10 relapsed/refractory and roughly 14 treatment-naive patients, some 18 of them IGHV unmutated. Samples showed on average about 240,000 productive templates and about 100,000 productive rearrangements.

Germline V gene lookup returns CDR1 KGHSH and CDR2 LQKENI. The CDR3 is 14 residues long. V was shortened by 6 bases and J by 2 bases, with 10 bases between the two germline ends. Repertoires were generated with immunoSEQ multiplex PCR, while TCRdb's copy carries only in-frame clones and drops some. The sample has some 350,000 clones, roughly 71% seen once. Concerning this clone itself: The antigen remains undetermined.

Approximately 2.2 micrograms of genomic DNA, which was extracted from cryopreserved PBMCs, served as the material used for the TCR beta libraries. General study findings and limits: Few clonotypes were public, and these shrank or held steady under treatment.

V usage is TRBV18 and J usage is TRBJ2-2, with D perhaps TRBD2 (6 bases). The origin of this receptor is a human donor with chronic lymphocytic leukemia. The source material was PBMCs, sampled after 36 months of ibrutinib treatment. CDR3 in amino acids: CASSKGGNTGELFF. For the CDR3, the DNA is TGTGCCAGCTCGAAGGGAGGAAACACCGGGGAGCTGTTTTTT.